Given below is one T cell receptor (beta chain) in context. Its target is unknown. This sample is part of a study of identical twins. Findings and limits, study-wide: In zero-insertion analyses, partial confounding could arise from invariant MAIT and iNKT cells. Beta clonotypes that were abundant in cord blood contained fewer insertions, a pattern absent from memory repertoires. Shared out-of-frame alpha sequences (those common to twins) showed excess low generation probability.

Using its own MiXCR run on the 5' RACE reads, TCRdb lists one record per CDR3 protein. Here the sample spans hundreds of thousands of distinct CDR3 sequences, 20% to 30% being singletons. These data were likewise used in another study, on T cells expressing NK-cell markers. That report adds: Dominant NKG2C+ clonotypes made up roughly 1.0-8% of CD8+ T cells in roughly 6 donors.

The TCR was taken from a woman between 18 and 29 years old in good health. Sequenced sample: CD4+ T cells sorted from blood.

The CDR3 spells CASSLVSAGGYNEQFF. The CDR3 DNA follows: TGTGCCAGCAGCTTAGTATCTGCGGGGGGTTACAATGAGCAGTTCTTC. The chain carries TRBV7-8 and TRBJ2-1; 8 positions agree with TRBD2. V was clipped by 1 base and J by 4 bases; unmatched bases: 6. CDR1 is SGHVS, CDR2 FQNEAQ, per germline. CDR3 length: 16 amino acids.